These 25 T cell receptor beta chains came from one sample sequenced in a study of blood T cell repertoires in COVID-19. Here immunoSEQ multiplex PCR was the method, and the copy in TCRdb shows in-frame clones only, minus some. Counted here are approximately 210,000 clones, around 81% occurring once; the ten biggest clones make up more than 8.5%. The specimen sequenced was PBMCs or T cells enriched from blood (not recorded which). These receptors all come from a woman in her forties or fifties with acute COVID-19.

V gene TRBV28 combines with J gene TRBJ1-5; no clear D. The V and J ends lost 6 bases and 7 bases respectively, with 10 bases between them. The CDR3 consists of 12 residues. CDR1 is MDHEN and CDR2 is SYDVKM in the germline V gene. CDR3 residues: CASRESGQPQHF. In DNA form, the CDR3 reads TGTGCCAGCAGGGAGTCTGGCCAGCCCCAGCATTTT.

The chain joins TRBV24-1 to TRBJ2-3; 10 bases align to TRBD2. The CDR3 covers 15 residues. The trim removed 1 base at V and 8 bases at J, leaving 5 bases unmatched. CDR1 is KGHDR, CDR2 SFDVKD, per germline. The chain's CDR3 is CATSDFSGGASTQYF. DNA of the CDR3: TGTGCCACCAGTGATTTCAGCGGGGGGGCCAGTACGCAGTATTTT.

The chain is built from TRBV29-1 and TRBJ2-7; TRBD1 agrees at 10 bases. The length of the CDR3 is 13 residues. V lost 6 bases and J lost 6; bases outside the gene matches: 8. Germline V gives CDR1 SQVTM, CDR2 ANQGSEA. CDR3 DNA sequence: TGCAGCGTGCGACAGGGGGCGCAGCCCGAGCAGTACTTC. This translates into CSVRQGAQPEQYF.

This clone turned up a few times. CDR3 sequence: CASRSLGLPSEQYF. The CDR3 DNA sequence: TGTGCCAGCAGATCACTAGGTTTACCTTCCGAGCAGTACTTC. V gene TRBV2 combines with J gene TRBJ2-7; a weak D match, TRBD2 (5 bases). Trimming cost V 6 bases and J 6 bases, with 18 bases left between them. Germline-derived CDR1 and CDR2 are SNHLY and FYNNEI. CDR3 size: 14 residues.

CDR3 amino acids: CASSPRAGDTEAFF. DNA for the CDR3: TGTGCCAGCTCACCAAGGGCAGGGGACACTGAAGCTTTCTTT. The J gene is TRBJ1-1, the V gene TRBV18, with D maybe TRBD1 (6 bases). Germline V CDR1 and CDR2: KGHSH, LQKENI. The CDR3 is 14 residues long. V was pared by 2 bases and J by 3 bases, with 10 bases between. The full variable domain, in which reference TRBV18 and TRBJ1-1 provide the parts outside the CDR3, is NAGVMQNPRHLVRRRGQEARLRCSPMKGHSHVYWYRQLPEEGLKFMVYLQKENIIDESGMPKERFSAEFPKEGPSILRIQQVVRGDSAAYFCASSPRAGDTEAFFGQGTRLTVV.

The gene calls are TRBV19 and TRBJ2-2, with D possibly matching TRBD1 (5 bases). This CDR3 has 15 amino acids. Germline V gene sequence: CDR1 LNHDA, CDR2 SQIVND (reference sequence). The ends were cut back, 7 bases at V and 0 bases at J, with 12 bases in the middle. CDR3 nucleotides: TGTGCCAGTACTCCAGGACAAACGAACACCGGGGAGCTGTTTTTT. This translates into CASTPGQTNTGELFF.

This chain links TRBV7-6 with TRBJ2-7; weak D call: TRBD1 (8 bases). V lost 4 bases and J lost 7, with 20 bases in between. The CDR3 totals 15 residues. CDR1 is SGHVS, CDR2 FNYEAQ, per germline. The CDR3 bases are TGTGCCAGCAGCTCCTCGCCATACAGGGGGGGGGAGCAGTACTTC. Translation gives CASSSSPYRGGEQYF.

This chain joins TRBV5-1 and TRBJ2-7; TRBD2 matches at 7 bases. Germline values: CDR1 SGHRS, CDR2 YFSETQ. CDR3 length equals 17 residues. Trimming removed 0 bases from V and 3 bases from J; junction bases left unmatched: 12. The CDR3 here is CASSLATGGGANYEQYF. The DNA of the CDR3 is TGCGCCAGCAGCTTGGCCACCGGGGGAGGGGCGAACTACGAGCAGTACTTC.

The V and J genes are TRBV19 and TRBJ2-1, with D perhaps TRBD2 (6 bases). The V gene's germline CDR1 is LNHDA and CDR2 SQIVND (reference sequence). The V and J ends lost 7 bases and 0 bases respectively, with 13 bases between them. The CDR3 runs to 15 residues. CDR3 residues: CASMRDFNSYNEQFF. Written as DNA, the CDR3 is TGTGCCAGTATGCGGGACTTCAACTCCTACAATGAGCAGTTCTTC.

The chain recombines TRBV7-9 with TRBJ1-6; TRBD1 matches 7 bases. V shed 3 bases and J 7 bases; nucleotides not matched to a gene: 3. Germline V gives CDR1 SEHNR, CDR2 FQNEAQ (reference sequence). CDR3 length equals 14 residues. This CDR3 reads CASSFGRGNSPLHF. CDR3 in DNA: TGTGCCAGCAGCTTTGGCAGGGGGAATTCACCCCTCCACTTT.

This chain joins TRBV5-1 and TRBJ1-1; 9 bases align to TRBD1. Germline loops: CDR1 SGHRS, CDR2 YFSETQ. Germline trimming cut 4 bases from V and 5 bases from J; bases unmatched to any gene: 9. This CDR3 contains 15 residues. The chain's CDR3 is CASSGVQGARTEAFF. CDR3 DNA: TGCGCCAGCAGCGGAGTACAGGGGGCGAGGACTGAAGCTTTCTTT.

CDR3 in DNA: TGTGCCAGCTCACCGAGACAGGGCGGGAACACTGAAGCTTTCTTT. It specifies CASSPRQGGNTEAFF. J is TRBJ1-1 and V is TRBV18, with 7 positions matching TRBD1. This CDR3 is 15 amino acids long. Per germline, CDR1 KGHSH and CDR2 LQKENI. V lost 3 bases to trimming and J lost 1 base; unmatched junction nucleotides: 5.

The genes are TRBV18 and TRBJ2-7, with 8 positions matching TRBD1. The CDR3 loop spans 14 amino acids. Germline CDR1 is KGHSH and CDR2 is LQKENI. The ends lost 3 bases at V and 2 bases at J; junction bases unmatched: 3. The CDR3 is CASSPGQDPYEQYF. The CDR3 nucleotides are TGTGCCAGCTCACCGGGACAGGATCCCTACGAGCAGTACTTC.

J is TRBJ2-4 and V is TRBV18; 8 nucleotides align to TRBD1. This CDR3 has 16 amino acids. The V gene's germline CDR1 is KGHSH and CDR2 LQKENI. Unmatched junction bases numbered 8, after V lost 0 bases and J lost 7 bases. CDR3 sequence reads: CASSPPTGGWRNIQYF. CDR3 DNA sequence: TGTGCCAGCTCACCACCCACAGGGGGATGGCGGAACATTCAGTACTTC.

The chain recombines TRBV18 with TRBJ2-6; 7 bases align to TRBD1. The CDR3 is 17 amino acids. V was clipped by 6 bases and J by 0 bases; unmatched bases: 8. In germline, CDR1 is KGHSH, CDR2 LQKENI. In nucleotides, the CDR3 is TGTGCCAGCTCGCTCGGGACAGCCTACTCTGGGGCCAACGTCCTGACTTTC. Residues: CASSLGTAYSGANVLTF.

The chain uses TRBV14 and TRBJ2-4, with D perhaps TRBD2 (6 bases). The CDR3 spans 20 residues. V lost 1 base to trimming and J lost 5 bases, with 27 bases between them. Germline CDR1 is SGHDN and CDR2 is FVKESK. The CDR3 nucleotides are TGTGCCAGCAGCCAAGGATGGAATAGCGGAAGCGGACGAGGCGAAAACATTCAGTACTTC. Its protein product is CASSQGWNSGSGRGENIQYF. Supplemented by reference TRBV14 and TRBJ2-4, the full variable domain reads EAGVTQFPSHSVIEKGQTVTLRCDPISGHDNLYWYRRVMGKEIKFLLHFVKESKQDESGMPNNRFLAERTGGTYSTLKVQPAELEDSGVYFCASSQGWNSGSGRGENIQYFGAGTRLSVL.

This rearrangement joins TRBV9 to TRBJ2-1, with 7 bases identical to TRBD2. CDR1 is SGDLS and CDR2 is YYNGEE in the germline V gene. The CDR3 totals 15 residues. Trimming took 0 bases from V and 4 from J; bases not matched to a gene: 4. The CDR3 DNA sequence: TGTGCCAGCAGCGTAGACGGGAGGTCTTACAATGAGCAGTTCTTC. Amino acid sequence: CASSVDGRSYNEQFF. Using reference TRBV9 and TRBJ2-1 for the parts outside the CDR3, the full variable domain is DSGVTQTPKHLITATGQRVTLRCSPRSGDLSVYWYQQSLDQGLQFLIQYYNGEERAKGNILERFSAQQFPDLHSELNLSSLELGDSALYFCASSVDGRSYNEQFFGPGTRLTVL.

This sequence joins TRBV19 and TRBJ1-6, with D tentatively TRBD1 (5 bases). V dropped 6 bases and J dropped 6 bases, with 15 bases sitting between them. The CDR3 loop spans 15 amino acids. The germline V gene has CDR1 LNHDA and CDR2 SQIVND (reference sequence). Here the CDR3 reads CASSSAARANSPLHF. CDR3 nucleotide sequence: TGTGCCAGTAGCTCGGCGGCCAGGGCTAATTCACCCCTCCACTTT.

V is TRBV7-2 and J is TRBJ2-1; 9 nucleotides line up with TRBD2. Germline loops: CDR1 SGHTA, CDR2 FQGNSA. The CDR3 has 15 residues. The junction had 8 bases not matched to a gene; V was cut back by 5 bases and J by 6 bases. The CDR3 spells CASSPSGIKGNEQFF. CDR3 coding DNA: TGTGCCAGCAGCCCTAGCGGGATTAAGGGCAATGAGCAGTTCTTC.

The rearrangement joins TRBV14 to TRBJ1-3; 9 positions agree with TRBD1. V lost 3 bases and J lost 0; bases outside the gene matches: 12. The germline gives CDR1 SGHDN, CDR2 FVKESK. This CDR3 spans 19 amino acids. The CDR3 bases are TGTGCCAGCAGCCACCATGCCGGGACAGGGACCGACTCTGGAAACACCATATATTTT. Its protein is CASSHHAGTGTDSGNTIYF. Based on the CDR3 plus reference TRBV14 and TRBJ1-3, the full variable domain is EAGVTQFPSHSVIEKGQTVTLRCDPISGHDNLYWYRRVMGKEIKFLLHFVKESKQDESGMPNNRFLAERTGGTYSTLKVQPAELEDSGVYFCASSHHAGTGTDSGNTIYFGEGSWLTVV.

The genes are TRBV6-5 and TRBJ1-4; 10 nucleotides match TRBD1. CDR1 and CDR2 from the germline V gene are MNHEY and SVGAGI. CDR3 length: 14 amino acids. The V segment lost 2 bases and the J segment 8 bases; nucleotides outside the gene matches: 2. CDR3 protein: CASSYGDRGEKLFF. The CDR3 nucleotides are TGTGCCAGCAGTTACGGGGACAGGGGCGAAAAACTGTTTTTT.

The chain employs TRBV27 and TRBJ2-7; perhaps TRBD2 as D (5 bases). The CDR3 runs to 14 residues. CDR1 and CDR2 (germline): MNHEY, SMNVEV (reference sequence). V gave up 5 bases and J gave up 6 bases, with 17 bases separating them. CDR3: CASSLRLGAPEQYF. CDR3 bases: TGTGCCAGCAGTCTCCGCTTGGGAGCCCCCGAGCAGTACTTC.

The CDR3 loop is CASSSSGLAGAETQYF. The DNA for the CDR3 is TGTGCCAGCAGCTCCTCGGGACTAGCGGGAGCAGAGACCCAGTACTTC. This chain joins TRBV7-2 and TRBJ2-5; TRBD2 agrees at 14 bases. The CDR3 runs 16 residues. V shed 4 bases and J 4 bases; nucleotides not matched to a gene: 5. Per germline, CDR1 SGHTA and CDR2 FQGNSA.

V usage is TRBV14 and J usage is TRBJ2-5; D is possibly TRBD1 (6 bases). Germline V lookup: CDR1 SGHDN, CDR2 FVKESK. Trimming left V 5 bases short and J 1 base short, with 17 bases between. The CDR3 contains 16 residues. CDR3 sequence: CASSSHRDRIQETQYF. CDR3 DNA: TGTGCCAGCAGCTCCCATCGCGACAGGATCCAAGAGACCCAGTACTTC.

This chain joins TRBV12-3 or TRBV12-4 and TRBJ1-3; the D is unclear. Trimming pared 4 bases from V and 4 bases from J, leaving 8 bases between. This CDR3 comprises 13 residues. As DNA, the CDR3 is TGTGCCAGCAGTTCAATCCAGGGAAACACCATATATTTT. Translating it yields CASSSIQGNTIYF.